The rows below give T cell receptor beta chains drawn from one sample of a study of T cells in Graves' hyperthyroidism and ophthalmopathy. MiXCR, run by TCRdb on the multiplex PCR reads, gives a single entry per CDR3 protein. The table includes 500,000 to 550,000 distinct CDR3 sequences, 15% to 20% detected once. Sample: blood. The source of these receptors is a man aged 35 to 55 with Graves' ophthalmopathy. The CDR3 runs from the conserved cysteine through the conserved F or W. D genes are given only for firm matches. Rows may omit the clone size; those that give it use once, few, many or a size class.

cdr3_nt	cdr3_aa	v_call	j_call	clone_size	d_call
TGTGCCAGCAGTTGGGACGCTGGGAATTCACCCCTCCACTTT	CASSWDAGNSPLHF	TRBV28	TRBJ1-6	few	NA
TGTGCCAGCAGCTTGTCCGTGGGTAGCGGTAGCACAGATACGCAGTATTTT	CASSLSVGSGSTDTQYF	TRBV5-6	TRBJ2-3	many	NA
TGCGCCAGCAGCCAAGATCTGTTATCGGCGCTCCTCAATTCACCCCTCCACTTT	CASSQDLLSALLNSPLHF	TRBV4-3	TRBJ1-6	few	NA
TGTGCCAGCAGTTCCCGAGGTAGCGGGAGCCCTGAGCAGTTCTTC	CASSSRGSGSPEQFF	TRBV28	TRBJ2-1	few	TRBD2
TGCAGTGCTAGAGAGAGTAGCGGGAGGTCCCACGAGCAGTACTTC	CSARESSGRSHEQYF	TRBV20-1	TRBJ2-7	NA	TRBD2
TGCAGTGCTTCGAGCGGGAGAGGCACAGATACGCAGTATTTT	CSASSGRGTDTQYF	TRBV20-1	TRBJ2-3	NA	TRBD2
TGTGCCAGTAGTATAGAGGGGGGTCCGCAGTATTTT	CASSIEGGPQYF	TRBV19	TRBJ2-3	NA	NA
TGTGCCAGCAGTGAGTTCCGGACGGGGGTGGTTGATACGCAGTATTTT	CASSEFRTGVVDTQYF	TRBV2	TRBJ2-3	many	NA
TGTGCCTGGAGTCCCTGGACAGTCCTGGCCAAAAACATTCAGTACTTC	CAWSPWTVLAKNIQYF	TRBV30	TRBJ2-4	NA	NA
TGTGCCAGCAGCTTAGCGGGCTGGGGGGGGCTCGGGGCCAACGTCCTGACTTTC	CASSLAGWGGLGANVLTF	TRBV7-9	TRBJ2-6	NA	NA
TGTGCCAGCGCTTTTAGCACCGGGGAGCTGTTTTTT	CASAFSTGELFF	TRBV27	TRBJ2-2	NA	NA
TGTGCCAGCAGCTTAGGTCAGGGTGGTGAGCAGTTCTTC	CASSLGQGGEQFF	TRBV7-2	TRBJ2-1	many	NA
TGCAGTGCTAGAGCGCATCTCCAAGAGACCCAGTACTTC	CSARAHLQETQYF	TRBV20-1	TRBJ2-5	NA	NA
TGTGCCTCCAACCGGGGGAGCGGCGAGCAGTACTTC	CASNRGSGEQYF	TRBV30	TRBJ2-7	NA	NA
TGTGCCATCAGTGACGAGGCTAGCGGGAGACTTTACAATGAGCAGTTCTTC	CAISDEASGRLYNEQFF	TRBV10-3	TRBJ2-1	NA	TRBD2
TGTGCCAGCAGAACTAGCGGCCCGAACACCGGGGAGCTGTTTTTT	CASRTSGPNTGELFF	TRBV12-3/TRBV12-4	TRBJ2-2	few	TRBD2
TGCGCCAGCAGCTTGAGTCGGTCAGTGGCCGGGGAGCTGTTTTTT	CASSLSRSVAGELFF	TRBV5-1	TRBJ2-2	many	NA
TGCGCCAGCAGCTTGGGAGGGTCAGCGAACACCGGGGAGCTGTTTTTT	CASSLGGSANTGELFF	TRBV5-1	TRBJ2-2	few	NA
TGTGCCAGCAGTTTATCCTGGCGGAAAGCCTACGAGCAGTACTTC	CASSLSWRKAYEQYF	TRBV27	TRBJ2-7	few	NA
TGCGCCAGCAGCCAAGAAACCGGACTAGAACAGTTCTTC	CASSQETGLEQFF	TRBV4-3	TRBJ2-1	NA	TRBD2
TGTGCCAGCATCGCGGGGAACTCCTACAATGAGCAGTTCTTC	CASIAGNSYNEQFF	TRBV2	TRBJ2-1	many	NA
TGTGCCTGGAGTGTCGGACAGGGGAACAATGAGCAGTTCTTC	CAWSVGQGNNEQFF	TRBV30	TRBJ2-1	many	TRBD1
TGCAGTGCTATTTGGGAGGGCCACGCCTACGAGCAGTACTTC	CSAIWEGHAYEQYF	TRBV20-1	TRBJ2-7	many	TRBD2
TGCGCCAGCAGCCAAAGGACAGGGCAGTATGGCTACACCTTC	CASSQRTGQYGYTF	TRBV4-1	TRBJ1-2	NA	TRBD1
TGCAGCGTTGCCTCTGGAAACACCATATATTTT	CSVASGNTIYF	TRBV29-1	TRBJ1-3	many	NA
TGTGCCAGCTCACCGACGACTAGCACCTCATACGAGCAGTACTTC	CASSPTTSTSYEQYF	TRBV18	TRBJ2-7	few	TRBD2
TGTGCCAGCACCCCCCCCGGGACGTCGTGGAATGAGCAGTTCTTC	CASTPPGTSWNEQFF	TRBV28	TRBJ2-1	many	NA
TGTGCCAGCAATATGTACACTGAAGCTTTCTTT	CASNMYTEAFF	TRBV28	TRBJ1-1	many	NA
TGTGCCAGCAGCTTCCCGGGACTAGTCAATGAGCAGTTCTTC	CASSFPGLVNEQFF	TRBV7-6	TRBJ2-1	few	TRBD2
TGTGCCTGGAGTGTCTTCAACTGGAATGAGCAGTTCTTC	CAWSVFNWNEQFF	TRBV30	TRBJ2-1	few	NA
TGTGCCAGCAGTGCGGACTATAATTCACCCCTCCACTTT	CASSADYNSPLHF	TRBV2	TRBJ1-6	NA	NA
TGTGCCAGCAGCCCAGGGGGGGGCAGGAGTGGCTACACCTTC	CASSPGGGRSGYTF	TRBV12-3/TRBV12-4	TRBJ1-2	few	TRBD1